Detailed here is one T cell receptor (beta chain). Its antigen is unknown. Base-call qualities are not available, and no considerably larger clone is one nucleotide away. These data originate in a study of blood T cell repertoires in COVID-19 (dated by TCRdb to between 2020 and 2021). As for the study more broadly: Samples covering the acute and convalescent phases of COVID-19 were provided by collaborators in the United States, Italy and Spain. The prospective study material was composed of cDNA or gDNA derived from T cells, B-cell-depleted T cells, or PBMCs. The dataset comprised deeply sampled blood TCRbeta repertoires from subjects exposed to, actively infected with, or recovered from COVID-19. The repertoires were made available in a free public database intended to serve as a resource for research on the immune response to SARS-CoV-2. The samples were drawn from the first 160 participants of the ongoing ImmuneRACE study and from 950 to 1,500 subjects provided by 6 global collaborators. A de-identified subject ID, COVID-19 status, age in years and sex were almost always included in the sample metadata. HLA class I and class II types, where available, came from metadata supplied by the sample provider rather than from assay-based typing. What the authors observed across the whole study: Clinical and demographic metadata were provided uncurated, with the amount varying by source and participant.

The immunoSEQ Assay, a bias-controlled multiplex PCR, was used to amplify TCRbeta CDR3 regions from genomic DNA. Per the original workflow: The number of nucleated cells in each sample was estimated from the amplification of reference gene primers within the assay. To quantify the absolute abundance of each unique TCRbeta CDR3 rearrangement, sequence reads were collapsed and filtered. For each sample, productive Simpson clonality was calculated as the square root of Simpson's diversity index over productive rearrangements. TCRdb's version of the immuneACCESS table is confined to in-frame rearrangements and falls short of the full clone set. An unresolved V gene accounts for under half of the shortfall where checked; the remainder is of unknown origin. That table is the source of V, J and clone size, and D and trimming were worked out from the DNA. The sample table records fewer than 200,000 clones; roughly 70% of these occur just once. The ten top clones hold about 3% of the sample.

The collaborating institutions used their own protocols to collect whole blood in K2EDTA tubes. For TCRbeta analysis, collaborators shipped samples as frozen whole blood, isolated PBMCs, or DNA extracted from either of those sample types. CDR1 and CDR2 were assigned from the germline V gene as KGHDR and SFDVKD. The CDR3 has 14 amino acids, counting the end cysteine and phenylalanine. CDR3 DNA is the only sequence kept; it has 42 bases, read in frame from the first base. The germline ends are 13 bases apart after V is trimmed by 7 bases and J by 1 base. This receptor was identified in a woman of 80 years or more with acute or convalescent COVID-19. Specimen: peripheral blood. The chain employs TRBV24-1 and TRBJ2-7; the D gene is perhaps TRBD1, from 6 matching bases. The nucleotide sequence is given as TGTGCCACCAGCCCAGGGGCGGGTTCCTACGAGCAGTACTTC. The resulting protein is CATSPGAGSYEQYF.